Below, 31 T cell receptor beta chains from the same sample are listed, as sequenced in a study of T-cell memory formation after mild COVID-19. One entry per CDR3 protein, called by TCRdb with MiXCR from the 5' RACE reads. The sample lists around 310,000 distinct CDR3 sequences, roughly 19% seen once, with roughly 21% in the top ten. The specimen sequenced was PBMCs or a T cell subset sorted from them (not recorded which). The receptors were sampled from a young man who had mild COVID-19 (a few samples of this study predate the infection). Cell type and time point are not known.

The chain combines TRBV5-5 with TRBJ2-7; tentatively, D is TRBD1 or TRBD2 (5 bases each). Trimming cost V 0 bases and J 6 bases, with 22 bases left between them. CDR1 and CDR2 from the germline V gene are SGHKS and YYEKEE (reference sequence). The CDR3 is 17 residues long. As DNA, the CDR3 is TGTGCCAGCAGCTTGGCCATGGGGGATTACCCCACGGGCGAGCAGTACTTC. Protein sequence: CASSLAMGDYPTGEQYF.

This CDR3 reads CASSQGGGAGEQYF. CDR3 coding DNA: TGCGCCAGCAGCCAAGGAGGGGGCGCGGGGGAGCAGTACTTC. V gene TRBV4-1 combines with J gene TRBJ2-7; tentatively, D is TRBD1 (7 bases). The CDR3 contains 14 residues. Trimming removed 1 base from V and 7 bases from J, with 14 bases in between. From germline, CDR1 is MGHRA and CDR2 YSYEKL.

This sequence joins TRBV4-3 and TRBJ2-2; tentative D call: TRBD1 (5 bases). The germline CDR1 and CDR2 sequences are LGHNA and YSLEER. V was pared by 6 bases and J by 6 bases, with 14 bases between. The CDR3 extends over 14 amino acids. CDR3 coding DNA: TGCGCCAGCAGTTTGACTCCAGGGTCCGGGGAGCTGTTTTTT. Residues: CASSLTPGSGELFF.

The chain couples TRBV12-3 or TRBV12-4 to TRBJ1-5; D remains ambiguous. Trimming left V 3 bases short and J 6 bases short, with 6 bases between. There are 12 residues in the CDR3. CDR3 bases: TGTGCCAGCAGTTTTTTACTTCAGCCCCAGCATTTT. Protein sequence: CASSFLLQPQHF.

This clonotype was observed a handful of times. This rearrangement joins TRBV7-3 to TRBJ2-2, with 8 bases matching TRBD2. This CDR3 spans 15 amino acids. With V trimmed by 8 bases and J by 3 bases, 8 bases remained unmatched. CDR1 SGHTA and CDR2 FQGTGA come from the germline V gene. The CDR3 DNA follows: TGTGCCAGCGCCCAGGGTAGCGGGGACACCGGGGAGCTGTTTTTT. It is translated as CASAQGSGDTGELFF.

This clonotype appeared many times. The rearrangement joins TRBV7-2 to TRBJ2-3; TRBD2 matches 10 bases. The CDR3 sequence is 16 residues long. Per germline, CDR1 SGHTA and CDR2 FQGNSA. Trimming removed 1 base from V and 2 bases from J; junction bases left unmatched: 3. The CDR3 DNA is TGTGCCAGCAGCTTAGGAAGCGGGGGGGTCACAGATACGCAGTATTTT. It specifies CASSLGSGGVTDTQYF.

This clonotype was seen a handful of times. The CDR3 sequence: CATSEPGGNEQFF. The CDR3 DNA reads TGTGCCACCAGTGAACCAGGGGGTAATGAGCAGTTCTTC. The rearrangement uses TRBV24-1 and TRBJ2-1; 7 nucleotides line up with TRBD1. V was pared by 4 bases and J by 7 bases, with 3 bases of the junction left unmatched. The germline V gene encodes CDR1 KGHDR and CDR2 SFDVKD. The length of the CDR3 is 13 residues.

The V and J genes are TRBV5-1 and TRBJ2-5; no reliable D call. The V end lost 4 bases, the J end lost 4 bases, and 14 bases lay between the germline ends. The CDR3 spans 14 residues. Per germline, CDR1 SGHRS and CDR2 YFSETQ. The CDR3 bases are TGCGCCAGCAGCCCGACGCCCGTCAGAGAGACCCAGTACTTC. It specifies CASSPTPVRETQYF.

This CDR3 is CASSAGTGTGELFF. The CDR3, as DNA: TGTGCCAGCAGCGCTGGGACAGGCACCGGGGAGCTGTTTTTT. The chain uses TRBV9 and TRBJ2-2; 8 positions agree with TRBD1. V trimming: 3 bases; J trimming: 4 bases; junction bases outside the gene matches: 2. This CDR3 is built from 14 residues. Germline V lookup: CDR1 SGDLS, CDR2 YYNGEE.

V and J are TRBV7-6 and TRBJ1-1; D gene unclear. Trimming pared 6 bases from V and 1 base from J, leaving 6 bases between. The CDR3 sequence is 12 residues long. Germline CDR1 is SGHVS and CDR2 is FNYEAQ. The CDR3 DNA reads as TGTGCCAGCAGATCCGGGAACACTGAAGCTTTCTTT. Protein product: CASRSGNTEAFF.

This clonotype showed up many times. The V and J genes are TRBV7-6 and TRBJ2-2; the D is unclear. This CDR3 contains 13 residues. Trimming took 3 bases from V and 10 from J, leaving 12 bases between them. Germline lookup yields CDR1 SGHVS and CDR2 FNYEAQ. CDR3 sequence (DNA): TGTGCCAGCAGCTTGGGCCCCGAGGAGGAGCTGTTTTTT. This encodes CASSLGPEEELFF.

The V and J genes are TRBV6-2 or TRBV6-3 and TRBJ2-7; no firm D call. Trimming removed 0 bases at V and 7 bases at J, with 10 bases between. This CDR3 has 13 residues. Germline loops: CDR1 MNHEY, CDR2 SVGEGT. The CDR3 sequence is CASSYSGIGEQYV. CDR3 sequence (DNA): TGTGCCAGCAGTTACTCAGGGATAGGGGAGCAGTACGTC.

The chain carries TRBV5-1 and TRBJ2-3; unclear D gene. The V and J ends lost 4 bases and 6 bases respectively, with 12 bases between them. The CDR3 is made up of 13 amino acids. Germline V gene sequence: CDR1 SGHRS, CDR2 YFSETQ. The CDR3 coding sequence is TGCGCCAGCAGCCCCCAGCCCACGGATACGCAGTATTTT. It encodes CASSPQPTDTQYF.

There are a few counts of this clonotype. The chain is built from TRBV18 and TRBJ2-7, with TRBD2 as a possible D gene (5 bases). The CDR3 covers 15 residues. CDR1 KGHSH and CDR2 LQKENI come from the germline V gene. Deletions cut 5 bases from V and 5 bases from J, with 19 bases between. The CDR3 region has the DNA TGTGCCAGCTCATCCATCGCTAGCTATAACGACGAGCAGTACTTC. Translated: CASSSIASYNDEQYF.

The rearrangement joins TRBV20-1 to TRBJ1-1; D uncertain. This CDR3 is built from 12 residues. Germline V CDR1 and CDR2: DFQATT, SNEGSKA (reference sequence). The V and J ends lost 6 bases and 10 bases respectively, with 18 bases between them. In DNA, the CDR3 is TGCAGTGCCAGAAACAGTGCTCGTTTAGCTTTCTTT. This translates into CSARNSARLAFF.

This clonotype turned up a few times. The chain combines TRBV29-1 with TRBJ2-7; the match to TRBD1 covers 9 bases. The CDR3 covers 13 residues. Looked up from germline, CDR1 is SQVTM and CDR2 is ANQGSEA. Trimming took 7 bases from V and 2 from J; bases not matched to a gene: 6. The DNA for the CDR3 is TGCAGCGCCCGGGACAGGGAGACCTACGAGCAGTACTTC. As protein: CSARDRETYEQYF.

In this sample, this clonotype turned up a few times. The chain couples TRBV10-3 to TRBJ2-3; D remains ambiguous. The CDR3 runs 13 residues. CDR1 and CDR2 from the germline V gene are ENHRY and SYGVKD. Trimming took 4 bases from V and 0 from J, leaving 5 bases between them. For the CDR3, the DNA is TGTGCCATCAGTGTACTCAGCACAGATACGCAGTATTTT. It translates to CAISVLSTDTQYF.

The rearrangement links TRBV21-1 to TRBJ2-7; the listed D gene, TRBD1, was not tested against the DNA. TRBV21-1 has pseudogene status. The CDR3 covers 12 residues. CDR3 sequence reads: CASMDRIKEQYF. In nucleotides, the CDR3 is TGTGCCAGCATGGACAGGATAAAGGAGCAGTACTTC.

This clonotype has more than one count but fewer than ten. This chain uses TRBV6-5 with TRBJ1-1; weak D call: TRBD1 (5 bases). The CDR3 contains 14 residues. V lost 2 bases and J 1 base, leaving 8 bases between the germline ends. Germline CDR1 MNHEY, CDR2 SVGAGI. The CDR3 reads CASSYRTRNTEAFF. The CDR3 bases are TGTGCCAGCAGTTACCGGACACGGAACACTGAAGCTTTCTTT.

The V gene is TRBV6-2 or TRBV6-3, the J gene TRBJ1-5; D remains ambiguous. V was clipped by 6 bases and J by 4 bases, with 16 bases between them. CDR1 and CDR2 (germline): MNHEY, SVGEGT. The CDR3 contains 15 residues. CDR3 nucleotide sequence: TGTGCCAGCAGCCCGGGCCTTCCTTTTAATCAGCCCCAGCATTTT. It translates to CASSPGLPFNQPQHF.

This clonotype was counted between two and nine times. The chain recombines TRBV5-5 with TRBJ2-3, with 10 positions matching TRBD2. Germline CDR1 and CDR2: SGHKS and YYEKEE (reference sequence). The junction had 1 base not matched to a gene; V was cut back by 1 base and J by 5 bases. This CDR3 is 14 amino acids long. The CDR3 DNA reads as TGTGCCAGCAGCTTGCGGACTAGCGGAGATACGCAGTATTTT. It specifies CASSLRTSGDTQYF.

This clonotype turned up a few times. The CDR3 spells CASSYGPNTGELFF. CDR3 bases: TGTGCCAGCAGCTATGGGCCGAACACCGGGGAGCTGTTTTTT. V is TRBV13 and J is TRBJ2-2; D gene uncertain. CDR1 PRHDT and CDR2 FYEKMQ come from the germline V gene (reference sequence). The CDR3 is 14 residues long. Trimming removed 4 bases at V and 0 bases at J, with 6 bases between.

This clonotype was seen more than once but under ten times. At one of its ends the junction is not consistent with the germline gene, which may arise from a read error. This rearrangement joins TRBV5-1 to TRBJ2-2, with D unresolved. The CDR3 covers 13 residues. The germline gives CDR1 SGHRS, CDR2 YFSETQ. This CDR3 reads CASSLVPTGELFF. In DNA form, the CDR3 reads TGTGCCAGCAGTTTAGTGCCGACCGGGGAGCTGTTTTTT.

This clonotype was seen more than once but under ten times. This chain joins TRBV4-1 and TRBJ2-3; 9 nucleotides agree with TRBD2. Germline V gene lookup returns CDR1 MGHRA and CDR2 YSYEKL. J was trimmed by 5 bases and V by 2 bases; bases with no gene match: 20. The CDR3 has 20 residues. The CDR3 DNA reads TGCGCCAGCAGCCAACCCCGGCTGCTCGCGGGGGGGCGTCGTATAGATACGCAGTATTTT. Its translation is CASSQPRLLAGGRRIDTQYF.

This chain uses TRBV5-1 with TRBJ1-2; D perhaps matches TRBD1 (5 bases). Trimming shortened V by 0 bases and J by 1 base, and 10 bases separated the two germline ends. Germline V gene sequence: CDR1 SGHRS, CDR2 YFSETQ. The CDR3 extends over 15 amino acids. This CDR3 is CASSLAGTDNYGYTF. The DNA of the CDR3 is TGCGCCAGCAGCTTGGCAGGGACCGATAACTATGGCTACACCTTC.

This chain joins TRBV11-2 and TRBJ2-3; 9 bases fit TRBD2. This CDR3 contains 15 residues. From germline, CDR1 is SGHAT and CDR2 FQNNGV. The V and J ends lost 6 bases and 6 bases, in that order; junction bases with no gene match: 10. The CDR3 sequence is CASSIAGALGDTQYF. CDR3 sequence (DNA): TGTGCCAGCAGTATAGCGGGGGCCCTGGGTGATACGCAGTATTTT.

This clonotype has a handful of counts. This chain uses TRBV6-5 with TRBJ1-5; 7 nucleotides line up with TRBD1. V lost 2 bases to trimming and J lost 4 bases; unmatched junction nucleotides: 5. Per the germline V gene, CDR1 is MNHEY and CDR2 is SVGAGI. The CDR3 runs to 15 residues. For the CDR3, the DNA is TGTGCCAGCAGTTACCCGGGACAGTTAAATCAGCCCCAGCATTTT. This gives the protein CASSYPGQLNQPQHF.

The J gene is TRBJ2-3, the V gene TRBV5-1; the D gene is possibly TRBD2 (5 bases). CDR1 SGHRS and CDR2 YFSETQ come from the germline V gene. The CDR3 is 13 amino acids. The V end was cut by 0 bases, the J end by 5 bases, with 7 bases between. The CDR3 nucleotides read TGCGCCAGCAGCTTGGAACTAGGAGATACGCAGTATTTT. Translating it yields CASSLELGDTQYF.

The CDR3, as DNA: TGCGCCAGCAGTGACTACAGGGTACGCTCTGGAAACACCATATATTTT. It specifies CASSDYRVRSGNTIYF. The V call is TRBV10-2, the J call TRBJ1-3; possible D gene TRBD1, 6 bases. The CDR3 contains 16 residues. Trimming took 3 bases from V and 0 from J, leaving 12 bases between them. CDR1 and CDR2 (germline): WSHSY, SAAADI.

This clonotype was seen at least ten times. This sequence joins TRBV7-2 and TRBJ2-5, with 12 bases aligning to TRBD2. CDR3 length: 15 residues. Trimming at V came to 8 bases and at J to 5 bases, leaving 9 bases not matched to a gene. The germline V gene has CDR1 SGHTA and CDR2 FQGNSA. The CDR3 spells CASGTSGGFGETQYF. CDR3 DNA sequence: TGTGCCAGCGGAACTAGCGGGGGGTTTGGGGAGACCCAGTACTTC. Using reference TRBV7-2 and TRBJ2-5 for the parts outside the CDR3, the full variable domain is GAGVSQSPSNKVTEKGKDVELRCDPISGHTALYWYRQSLGQGLEFLIYFQGNSAPDKSGLPSDRFSAERTGGSVSTLTIQRTQQEDSAVYLCASGTSGGFGETQYFGPGTRLLVL.

This clonotype was counted ten times or more. CDR3 in amino acids: CASSQGSSLNTGELFF. The CDR3 DNA reads as TGCGCCAGCAGCCAAGGGTCTAGCCTAAACACCGGGGAGCTGTTTTTT. The J gene is TRBJ2-2, the V gene TRBV4-3, with D possibly being TRBD2 (5 bases). Germline V gene data show CDR1 as LGHNA and CDR2 as YSLEER. Trimming cost V 1 base and J 2 bases, with 11 bases left between them. The CDR3 spans 16 residues.